These 14 T cell receptor beta chains came from one sample sequenced in a study of T-cell memory formation after mild COVID-19. From the 5' RACE reads, TCRdb called clonotypes with MiXCR, one entry per CDR3 protein. The table records about 560,000 distinct CDR3 sequences, about 22% of them present only once. The sequencing sample was made of PBMCs or a T cell subset sorted from them (not recorded which). These receptors all stem from an adult woman who had mild COVID-19 (a few samples of this study predate the infection). Cell type and time point are not known.

The V and J genes are TRBV3-1 and TRBJ1-2, with D perhaps TRBD1 (6 bases). Germline values: CDR1 LGHDT, CDR2 YNNKEL (reference sequence). The germline V and J ends were trimmed by 2 bases and 8 bases, with 15 bases remaining between them. CDR3 length: 14 residues. The CDR3 here is CASSQNLRTEGYTF. The CDR3 DNA sequence: TGTGCCAGCAGCCAAAATCTCCGGACAGAGGGCTACACCTTC. Using reference TRBV3-1 and TRBJ1-2 for the parts outside the CDR3, the full variable domain is DTAVSQTPKYLVTQMGNDKSIKCEQNLGHDTMYWYKQDSKKFLKIMFSYNNKELIINETVPNRFSPKSPDKAHLNLHINSLELGDSAVYFCASSQNLRTEGYTFGSGTRLTVV.

The chain carries TRBV20-1 and TRBJ2-3; D remains unclear. The length of the CDR3 is 13 residues. Germline CDR1 and CDR2: DFQATT and SNEGSKA (reference sequence). Trimming took 5 bases from V and 1 from J, leaving 10 bases between them. CDR3 DNA: TGCAGTGCTCCCCGGCCAGGCACAGATACGCAGTATTTT. Translated: CSAPRPGTDTQYF.

The sample holds a few counts of this clonotype. The chain recombines TRBV6-2 or TRBV6-3 with TRBJ2-1, with 12 nucleotides matching TRBD2. The junction had 3 bases not matched to a gene; V was cut back by 0 bases and J by 3 bases. The CDR3 is made up of 17 amino acids. Looked up from germline, CDR1 is MNHEY and CDR2 is SVGEGT. The CDR3 loop reads CASSYSWTSGIYNEQFF. CDR3 in DNA: TGTGCCAGCAGTTACTCGTGGACTAGCGGGATCTACAATGAGCAGTTCTTC.

This clonotype has only a few counts. The chain has TRBV7-3 and TRBJ2-3; 9 bases agree with TRBD2. The trim removed 5 bases at V and 0 bases at J, leaving 3 bases unmatched. CDR3 length equals 15 residues. Germline CDR1 is SGHTA and CDR2 is FQGTGA. The CDR3 protein is CASSHSGRSTDTQYF. CDR3 DNA sequence: TGTGCCAGCAGCCATAGCGGGAGAAGCACAGATACGCAGTATTTT. Complete variable domain (other parts from reference TRBV7-3 and TRBJ2-3): GAGVSQTPSNKVTEKGKYVELRCDPISGHTALYWYRQSLGQGPEFLIYFQGTGAADDSGLPNDRFFAVRPEGSVSTLKIQRTERGDSAVYLCASSHSGRSTDTQYFGPGTRLTVL.

This sequence joins TRBV10-3 and TRBJ2-3, with TRBD2 matching over 11 bases. The CDR3 has 17 amino acids. The V gene's germline CDR1 is ENHRY and CDR2 SYGVKD. J lost 2 bases, V lost 4 bases, and 8 bases had no gene match. CDR3 loop: CAISAPTSGEVTDTQYF. CDR3 DNA sequence: TGTGCCATCAGTGCTCCGACTAGCGGGGAAGTCACAGATACGCAGTATTTT.

The chain recombines TRBV12-5 with TRBJ2-1; maybe TRBD2 (5 bases). The CDR3 has 14 amino acids. CDR1 and CDR2 from the germline V gene are LGHNT and FRNRAP. Trimming stripped 5 bases from V and 5 bases from J, with 13 bases between. CDR3: CASGPGYRNNEQFF. The CDR3 DNA sequence: TGTGCTAGTGGTCCGGGGTACCGAAACAATGAGCAGTTCTTC.

This clonotype appeared a few times. The rearrangement joins TRBV11-1 to TRBJ2-5; 7 bases agree with TRBD1. CDR3 length: 13 amino acids. The germline gives CDR1 SGHAT, CDR2 FQDESV (reference sequence). The V gene end was trimmed by 5 bases and the J gene end by 7 bases; junction bases not matched to a gene: 7. The CDR3 nucleotides read TGTGCCAGCAGCCCAGACAGGGTTGGGACCCAGTACTTC. This gives the protein CASSPDRVGTQYF. The full variable domain, with the rest looked up from reference TRBV11-1 and TRBJ2-5, is EAEVAQSPRYKITEKSQAVAFWCDPISGHATLYWYRQILGQGPELLVQFQDESVVDDSQLPKDRFSAERLKGVDSTLKIQPAELGDSAMYLCASSPDRVGTQYFGPGTRLLVL.

This clonotype was observed a few times. The rearrangement joins TRBV19 to TRBJ1-6; perhaps TRBD1 as D (5 bases). V was pared by 4 bases and J by 4 bases, with 8 bases between. The length of the CDR3 is 14 residues. Per the germline V gene, CDR1 is LNHDA and CDR2 is SQIVND (reference sequence). The CDR3 sequence is CASSTGPYNSPLHF. CDR3 DNA sequence: TGTGCCAGTAGTACAGGGCCGTATAATTCACCCCTCCACTTT.

This clonotype was counted between two and nine times. J is TRBJ1-1 and V is TRBV29-1; TRBD1 matches 10 bases. The J segment lost 2 bases and the V segment lost 7 bases, leaving 13 bases of the junction unmatched. This CDR3 is 16 amino acids long. The germline CDR1 and CDR2 sequences are SQVTM and ANQGSEA. The CDR3 reads CSGKAAGTGVNTEAFF. The CDR3, as DNA: TGCAGCGGCAAAGCTGCAGGGACAGGGGTCAACACTGAAGCTTTCTTT.

This clonotype turned up a few times. The genes are TRBV6-5 and TRBJ1-1; D ambiguous. Germline lookup yields CDR1 MNHEY and CDR2 SVGAGI. Deletions cut 2 bases from V and 5 bases from J, with 6 bases between. The CDR3 has 12 residues. CDR3: CASSYGGTEAFF. CDR3 in DNA: TGTGCCAGCAGTTACGGTGGTACTGAAGCTTTCTTT.

This clonotype has more than one count but fewer than ten. This chain links TRBV30 with TRBJ2-1; D possibly corresponds to TRBD2 (6 bases). Trimming took off 7 bases at V and 6 bases at J, with 16 bases between the two ends. This CDR3 contains 13 residues. Germline lookup yields CDR1 GTSNPN and CDR2 SVGIG (reference sequence). The CDR3 DNA is TGTGCCTCATGGCAGGGCGGGGTCAATGAGCAGTTCTTC. This translates into CASWQGGVNEQFF.

This rearrangement joins TRBV7-8 to TRBJ2-1; TRBD2 agrees at 11 bases. The ends lost 6 bases at V and 3 bases at J; junction bases unmatched: 4. Germline assignment: CDR1 SGHVS and CDR2 FQNEAQ. The CDR3 totals 15 residues. CDR3 nucleotide sequence: TGTGCCAGCAGATCCGGGACTAGCGGCTACAATGAGCAGTTCTTC. Translation: CASRSGTSGYNEQFF. Supplemented by reference TRBV7-8 and TRBJ2-1, the full variable domain reads GAGVSQSPRYKVAKRGQDVALRCDPISGHVSLFWYQQALGQGPEFLTYFQNEAQLDKSGLPSDRFFAERPEGSVSTLKIQRTQQEDSAVYLCASRSGTSGYNEQFFGPGTRLTVL.

This clonotype was picked up many times. The V gene is TRBV6-6, the J gene TRBJ2-7; D may correspond to TRBD1 or TRBD2 (5 bases each). The CDR3 is 16 amino acids. The germline V gene encodes CDR1 MNHNY and CDR2 SVGAGI (reference sequence). V was trimmed by 5 bases and J by 3 bases, leaving 20 bases between them. CDR3 DNA: TGTGCCAGCAGTACCCTAGGGGAAGGACTCTACTACGAGCAGTACTTC. Amino acid sequence: CASSTLGEGLYYEQYF.

The chain recombines TRBV15 with TRBJ2-3, with D hard to call. The V and J ends lost 1 base and 5 bases respectively, with 13 bases between them. The length of the CDR3 is 15 residues. The germline V gene encodes CDR1 LNHNV and CDR2 YYDKDF (reference sequence). This CDR3 reads CATSRGWSFGDTQYF. The CDR3 nucleotides are TGTGCCACCAGCAGAGGTTGGTCCTTTGGAGATACGCAGTATTTT. The entire variable domain, with the rest obtained from reference TRBV15 and TRBJ2-3, is as follows: DAMVIQNPRYQVTQFGKPVTLSCSQTLNHNVMYWYQQKSSQAPKLLFHYYDKDFNNEADTPDNFQSRRPNTSFCFLDIRSPGLGDTAMYLCATSRGWSFGDTQYFGPGTRLTVL.